This entry describes one T cell receptor (beta chain). Assay used: immunoSEQ multiplex PCR; TCRdb lists only in-frame clones, some missing. The table has about 200,000 clones, around 82% seen once. Germline CDR1 reads GTSNPN; CDR2 reads SVGIG (reference sequence). V was cut by 0 bases and J by 4 bases, with 6 bases left in between. CDR3 size: 13 residues. This sample is drawn from a study of blood T cell repertoires in COVID-19. The genes are TRBV30 and TRBJ1-4; no definite D call. Sequencing used PBMCs or T cells enriched from blood (not recorded which). This clonotype was sampled from a woman in her forties with acute COVID-19. CDR3 DNA: TGTGCCTGGAGTGTCAGGAATAATGAAAAACTGTTTTTT. Protein sequence: CAWSVRNNEKLFF.